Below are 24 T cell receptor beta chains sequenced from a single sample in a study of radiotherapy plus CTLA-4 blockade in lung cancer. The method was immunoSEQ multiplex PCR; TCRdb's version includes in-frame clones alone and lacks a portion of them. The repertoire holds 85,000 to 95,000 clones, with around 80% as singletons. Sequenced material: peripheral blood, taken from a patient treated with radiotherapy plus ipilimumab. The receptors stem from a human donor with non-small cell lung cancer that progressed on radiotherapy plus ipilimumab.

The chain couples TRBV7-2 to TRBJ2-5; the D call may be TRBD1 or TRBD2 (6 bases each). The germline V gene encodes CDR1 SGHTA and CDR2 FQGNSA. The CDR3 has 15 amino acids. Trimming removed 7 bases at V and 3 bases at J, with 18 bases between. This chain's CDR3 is CASTDRGRREETQYF. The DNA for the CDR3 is TGTGCCAGCACCGATAGGGGGAGGAGGGAAGAGACCCAGTACTTC.

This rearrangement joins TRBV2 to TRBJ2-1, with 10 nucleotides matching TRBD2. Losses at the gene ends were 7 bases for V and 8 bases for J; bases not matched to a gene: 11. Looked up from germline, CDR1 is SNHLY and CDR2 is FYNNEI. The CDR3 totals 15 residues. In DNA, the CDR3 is TGTGCCAGCAATCCATTTTCTAGCGGGAGAGATGAGCAGTTCTTC. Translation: CASNPFSSGRDEQFF.

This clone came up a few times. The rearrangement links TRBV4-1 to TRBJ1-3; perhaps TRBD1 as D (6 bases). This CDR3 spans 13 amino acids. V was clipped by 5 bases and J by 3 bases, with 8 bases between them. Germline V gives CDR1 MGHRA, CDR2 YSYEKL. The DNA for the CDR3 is TGCGCCAGCAGCTACAGGGATGGAAACACCATATATTTT. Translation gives CASSYRDGNTIYF.

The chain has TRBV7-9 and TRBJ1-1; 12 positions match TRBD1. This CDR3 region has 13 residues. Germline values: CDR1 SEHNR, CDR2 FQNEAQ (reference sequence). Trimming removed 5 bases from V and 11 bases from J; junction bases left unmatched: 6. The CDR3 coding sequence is TGTGCCAGCAGCCTGGGACAGGGGGCATCGGCTTTCTTT. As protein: CASSLGQGASAFF.

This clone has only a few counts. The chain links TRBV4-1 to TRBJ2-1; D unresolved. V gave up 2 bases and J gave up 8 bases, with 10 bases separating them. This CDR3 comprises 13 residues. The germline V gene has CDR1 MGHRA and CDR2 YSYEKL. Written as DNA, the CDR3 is TGCGCCAGCAGCCAATTCTGGTCGGATGAGCAGTTCTTC. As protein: CASSQFWSDEQFF.

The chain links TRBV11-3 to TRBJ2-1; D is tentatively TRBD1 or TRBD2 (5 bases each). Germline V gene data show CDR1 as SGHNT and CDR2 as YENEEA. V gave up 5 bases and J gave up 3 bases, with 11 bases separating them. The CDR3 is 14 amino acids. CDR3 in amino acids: CASSDGAGYNEQFF. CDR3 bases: TGTGCCAGCAGCGATGGGGCGGGCTACAATGAGCAGTTCTTC.

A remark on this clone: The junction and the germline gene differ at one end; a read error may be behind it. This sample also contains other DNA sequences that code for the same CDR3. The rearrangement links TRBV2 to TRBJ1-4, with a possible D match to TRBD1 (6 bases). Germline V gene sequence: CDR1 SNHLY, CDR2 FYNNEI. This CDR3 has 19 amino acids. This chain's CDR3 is CASSDANLRDKGRWEKLFF. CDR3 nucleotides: TGTGCCAGTAGTGACGCAAATCTCCGGGACAAGGGGAGATGGGAAAAACTGTTTTTT.

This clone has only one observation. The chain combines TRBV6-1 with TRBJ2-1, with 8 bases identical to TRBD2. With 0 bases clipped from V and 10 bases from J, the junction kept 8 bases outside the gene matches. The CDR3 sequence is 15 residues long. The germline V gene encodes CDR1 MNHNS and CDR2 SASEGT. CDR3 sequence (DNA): TGTGCCAGCAGTGAAGCCCGCGGGAGGCCCCGGGAGCAGTTCTTC. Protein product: CASSEARGRPREQFF.

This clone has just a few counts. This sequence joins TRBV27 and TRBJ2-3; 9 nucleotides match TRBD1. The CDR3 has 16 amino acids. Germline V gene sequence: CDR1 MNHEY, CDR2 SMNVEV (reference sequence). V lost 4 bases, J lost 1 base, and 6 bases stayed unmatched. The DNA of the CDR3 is TGTGCCAGCAGTTCCCTCCGACAGGGGGGCACAGATACGCAGTATTTT. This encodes CASSSLRQGGTDTQYF.

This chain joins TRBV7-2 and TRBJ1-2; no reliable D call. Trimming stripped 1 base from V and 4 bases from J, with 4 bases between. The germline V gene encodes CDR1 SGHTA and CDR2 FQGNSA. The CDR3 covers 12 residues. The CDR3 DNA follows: TGTGCCAGCAGCTTAGGGGCCTATGGCTACACCTTC. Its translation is CASSLGAYGYTF.

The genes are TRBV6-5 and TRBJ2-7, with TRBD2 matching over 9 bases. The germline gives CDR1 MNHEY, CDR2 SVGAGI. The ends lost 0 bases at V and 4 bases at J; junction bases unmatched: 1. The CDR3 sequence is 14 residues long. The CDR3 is CASSYSLAGYEQYF. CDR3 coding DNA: TGTGCCAGCAGTTACTCGCTAGCGGGATACGAGCAGTACTTC.

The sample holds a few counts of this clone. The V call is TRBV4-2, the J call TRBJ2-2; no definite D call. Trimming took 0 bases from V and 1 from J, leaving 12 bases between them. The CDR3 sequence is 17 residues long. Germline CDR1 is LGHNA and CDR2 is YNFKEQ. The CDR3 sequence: CASSQDIGRLNTGELFF. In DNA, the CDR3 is TGTGCCAGCAGCCAAGATATTGGTAGACTGAACACCGGGGAGCTGTTTTTT.

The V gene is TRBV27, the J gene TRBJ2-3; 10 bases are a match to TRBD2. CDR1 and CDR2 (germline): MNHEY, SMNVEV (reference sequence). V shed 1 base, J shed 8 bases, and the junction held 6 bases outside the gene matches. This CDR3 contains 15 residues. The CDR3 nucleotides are TGTGCCAGCAGTTTATTCGGGACTAGCGTTTCTACGCAGTATTTT. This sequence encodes CASSLFGTSVSTQYF.

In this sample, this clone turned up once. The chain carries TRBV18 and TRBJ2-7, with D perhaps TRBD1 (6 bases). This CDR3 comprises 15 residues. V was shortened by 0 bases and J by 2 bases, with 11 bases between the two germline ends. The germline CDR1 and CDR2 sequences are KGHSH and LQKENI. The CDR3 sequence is CASSPPSTGTYEQYF. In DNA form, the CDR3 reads TGTGCCAGCTCACCACCGTCGACAGGTACCTACGAGCAGTACTTC.

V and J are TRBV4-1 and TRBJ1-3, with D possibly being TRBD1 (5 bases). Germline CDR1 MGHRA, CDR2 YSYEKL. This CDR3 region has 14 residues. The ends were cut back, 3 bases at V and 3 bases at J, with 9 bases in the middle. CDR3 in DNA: TGCGCCAGCAGCCAGGTGGGGGGTGGAAACACCATATATTTT. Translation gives CASSQVGGGNTIYF.

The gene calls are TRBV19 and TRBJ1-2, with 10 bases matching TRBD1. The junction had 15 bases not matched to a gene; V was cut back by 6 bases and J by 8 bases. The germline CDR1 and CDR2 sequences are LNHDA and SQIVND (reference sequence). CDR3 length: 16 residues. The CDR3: CASRPTGTGAGGGYTF. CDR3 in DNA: TGTGCCAGTAGGCCTACCGGGACAGGGGCCGGAGGCGGCTACACCTTC.

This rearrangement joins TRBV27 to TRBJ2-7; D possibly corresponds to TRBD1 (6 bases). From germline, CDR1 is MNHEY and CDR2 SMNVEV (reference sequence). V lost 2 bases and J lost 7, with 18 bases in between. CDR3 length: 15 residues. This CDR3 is CASSLSGTGSYEQYF. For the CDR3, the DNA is TGTGCCAGCAGTTTAAGCGGAACAGGGAGCTATGAGCAGTACTTC.

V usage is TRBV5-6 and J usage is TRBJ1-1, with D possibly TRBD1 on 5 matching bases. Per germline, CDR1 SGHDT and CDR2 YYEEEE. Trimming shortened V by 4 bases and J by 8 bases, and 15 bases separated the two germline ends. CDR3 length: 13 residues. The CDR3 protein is CASSSQGYGEAFF. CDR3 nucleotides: TGTGCCAGCAGCAGCCAGGGTTACGGGGAAGCTTTCTTT.

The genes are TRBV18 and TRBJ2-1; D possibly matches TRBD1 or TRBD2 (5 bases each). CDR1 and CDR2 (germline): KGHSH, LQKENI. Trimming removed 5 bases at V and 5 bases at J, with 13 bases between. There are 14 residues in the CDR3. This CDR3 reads CASSTGAGNNEQFF. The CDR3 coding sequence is TGTGCCAGCTCAACCGGGGCAGGAAACAATGAGCAGTTCTTC. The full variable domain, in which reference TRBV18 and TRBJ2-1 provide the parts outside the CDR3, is NAGVMQNPRHLVRRRGQEARLRCSPMKGHSHVYWYRQLPEEGLKFMVYLQKENIIDESGMPKERFSAEFPKEGPSILRIQQVVRGDSAAYFCASSTGAGNNEQFFGPGTRLTVL.

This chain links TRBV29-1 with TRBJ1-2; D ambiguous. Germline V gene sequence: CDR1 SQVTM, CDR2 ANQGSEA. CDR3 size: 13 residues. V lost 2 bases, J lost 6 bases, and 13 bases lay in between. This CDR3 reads CSVEKARVHGYTF. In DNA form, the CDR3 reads TGCAGCGTTGAAAAGGCTAGGGTTCATGGCTACACCTTC. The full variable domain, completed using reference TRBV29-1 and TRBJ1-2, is SAVISQKPSRDICQRGTSLTIQCQVDSQVTMMFWYRQQPGQSLTLIATANQGSEATYESGFVIDKFPISRPNLTFSTLTVSNMSPEDSSIYLCSVEKARVHGYTFGSGTRLTVV.

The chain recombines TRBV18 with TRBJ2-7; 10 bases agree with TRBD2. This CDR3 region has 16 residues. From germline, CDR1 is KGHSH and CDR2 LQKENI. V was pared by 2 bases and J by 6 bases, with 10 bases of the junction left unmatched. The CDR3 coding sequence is TGTGCCAGCTCACCAATCGGAGCGGGAGGGCCCGCCGAGCAGTACGTC. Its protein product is CASSPIGAGGPAEQYV.

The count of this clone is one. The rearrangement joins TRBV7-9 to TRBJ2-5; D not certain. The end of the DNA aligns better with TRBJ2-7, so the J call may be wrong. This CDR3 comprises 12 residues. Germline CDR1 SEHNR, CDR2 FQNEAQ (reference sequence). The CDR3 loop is CASSLGSYEQYF. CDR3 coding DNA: TGTGCCAGCAGCTTGGGGTCCTACGAGCAGTACTTC.

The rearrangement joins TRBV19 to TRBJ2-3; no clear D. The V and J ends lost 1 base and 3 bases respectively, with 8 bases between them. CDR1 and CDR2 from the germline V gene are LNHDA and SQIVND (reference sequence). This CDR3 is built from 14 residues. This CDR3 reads CASSIGFGTDTQYF. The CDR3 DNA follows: TGTGCCAGTAGTATAGGGTTCGGGACAGATACGCAGTATTTT.

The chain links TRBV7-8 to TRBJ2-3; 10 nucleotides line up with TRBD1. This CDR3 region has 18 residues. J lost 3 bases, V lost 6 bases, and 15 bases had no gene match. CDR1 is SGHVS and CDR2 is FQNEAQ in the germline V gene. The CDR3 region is CASSIRLGTGEVTDTQYF. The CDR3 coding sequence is TGTGCCAGCAGTATTCGACTCGGGACAGGGGAGGTGACAGATACGCAGTATTTT.